The 5 T cell receptor beta chains presented below share a single source sample, sequenced in a study of blood T cell repertoires in COVID-19. Here immunoSEQ multiplex PCR was the method, and the copy in TCRdb shows in-frame clones only, minus some. The sample holds roughly 200,000 clones, around four fifths seen once. The material sequenced was peripheral blood. The receptors come from a woman older than 75 with active or convalescent COVID-19.

The chain uses TRBV12-5 and TRBJ1-4; perhaps TRBD1 as D (5 bases). The CDR3 contains 14 residues. Germline values: CDR1 LGHNT, CDR2 FRNRAP. Trimming left V 9 bases short and J 0 bases short, with 11 bases between. The CDR3 coding sequence is TGTGCTAGCCAGGGACTAACAACTAATGAAAAACTGTTTTTT. Protein sequence: CASQGLTTNEKLFF.

The V and J genes are TRBV19 and TRBJ2-1, with D possibly matching TRBD1 (5 bases). CDR3 length: 15 residues. Trimming cost V 1 base and J 0 bases, with 7 bases left between them. Germline CDR1 and CDR2: LNHDA and SQIVND (reference sequence). CDR3 bases: TGTGCCAGTAGTATAGCCCAGGGCTCCTACAATGAGCAGTTCTTC. Amino acid sequence: CASSIAQGSYNEQFF. The variable domain in full, with the rest retrieved from reference TRBV19 and TRBJ2-1, is DGGITQSPKYLFRKEGQNVTLSCEQNLNHDAMYWYRQDPGQGLRLIYYSQIVNDFQKGDIAEGYSVSREKKESFPLTVTSAQKNPTAFYLCASSIAQGSYNEQFFGPGTRLTVL.

This chain connects TRBV5-4 to TRBJ2-5; 9 bases agree with TRBD2. V shed 0 bases, J shed 4 bases, and the junction held 7 bases outside the gene matches. Germline CDR1 reads SGHNT; CDR2 reads YYREEE (reference sequence). CDR3 length: 16 amino acids. Here the CDR3 DNA reads TGTGCCAGCAGCTTGGCCGGGACTAGCTTAAGAGAGACCCAGTACTTC. Translated, it gives CASSLAGTSLRETQYF. Using reference TRBV5-4 and TRBJ2-5 for the parts outside the CDR3, the full variable domain is ETGVTQSPTHLIKTRGQQVTLRCSSQSGHNTVSWYQQALGQGPQFIFQYYREEENGRGNFPPRFSGLQFPNYSSELNVNALELDDSALYLCASSLAGTSLRETQYFGPGTRLLVL.

This clone was detected once. The J gene is TRBJ1-3, the V gene TRBV5-1; 7 bases line up with TRBD1. The germline gives CDR1 SGHRS, CDR2 YFSETQ. CDR3 length: 15 amino acids. The J segment lost 0 bases and the V segment lost 5 bases, leaving 5 bases of the junction unmatched. CDR3 nucleotides: TGCGCCAGCAGACCAGGGGGACTCTCTGGAAACACCATATATTTT. Translating gives CASRPGGLSGNTIYF.

The V call is TRBV6-2 or TRBV6-3, the J call TRBJ1-6, with a tentative D call TRBD1 (5 bases). Germline V gene lookup returns CDR1 MNHEY and CDR2 SVGEGT. CDR3 size: 14 residues. V was shortened by 5 bases and J by 5 bases, with 10 bases between the two germline ends. CDR3 nucleotides: TGTGCCAGCAGTAAACAGGTGAATAATTCACCCCTCCACTTT. Amino acid sequence: CASSKQVNNSPLHF.